These 4 T cell receptor beta chains were sequenced from one sample in a study of naive CD8 T cells in extremely preterm neonates. Cord blood came from elective full-term cesareans at about 35-42 weeks without labor or membrane rupture. Sequencing was performed with immunoSEQ multiplex PCR; in TCRdb, only in-frame clones are kept and a portion is missing. Of 7,100 or so clones listed, approximately 98% are singletons. What was sequenced was naive CD8+ T cells from cord blood. The source of these receptors is a newborn in good health.

This chain connects TRBV10-2 to TRBJ2-5; tentative D call: TRBD2 (6 bases). The CDR3 contains 13 residues. V was cut by 2 bases and J by 2 bases, with 6 bases left in between. Germline V CDR1 and CDR2: WSHSY, SAAADI. Here the CDR3 reads CASSEGLQETQYF. Here the CDR3 DNA reads TGCGCCAGCAGTGAGGGACTACAAGAGACCCAGTACTTC.

The chain has TRBV27 and TRBJ2-7; TRBD1 agrees at 9 bases. V trimming: 3 bases; J trimming: 8 bases; junction bases outside the gene matches: 5. This CDR3 contains 13 residues. The germline gives CDR1 MNHEY, CDR2 SMNVEV (reference sequence). CDR3 sequence (DNA): TGTGCCAGCAGTTTCCCCAACAGGGGGCAGCAGTACTTC. Translated, it gives CASSFPNRGQQYF.

The chain links TRBV7-2 to TRBJ2-2, with D uncertain. The germline V gene has CDR1 SGHTA and CDR2 FQGNSA. The CDR3 is made up of 15 amino acids. Between the trimmed V and J ends, which lost 5 bases and 3 bases, there was a span of 13 bases. The CDR3 region is CASSPPSVDTGELFF. Written as DNA, the CDR3 is TGTGCCAGCAGCCCCCCGTCCGTAGACACCGGGGAGCTGTTTTTT.

The chain recombines TRBV30 with TRBJ2-3; 11 nucleotides agree with TRBD2. Trimming removed 0 bases from V and 1 base from J; junction bases left unmatched: 0. Looked up from germline, CDR1 is GTSNPN and CDR2 is SVGIG (reference sequence). This CDR3 has 15 residues. The chain's CDR3 is CAWSVGLAGTDTQYF. The DNA of the CDR3 is TGTGCCTGGAGTGTGGGACTAGCGGGCACAGATACGCAGTATTTT.